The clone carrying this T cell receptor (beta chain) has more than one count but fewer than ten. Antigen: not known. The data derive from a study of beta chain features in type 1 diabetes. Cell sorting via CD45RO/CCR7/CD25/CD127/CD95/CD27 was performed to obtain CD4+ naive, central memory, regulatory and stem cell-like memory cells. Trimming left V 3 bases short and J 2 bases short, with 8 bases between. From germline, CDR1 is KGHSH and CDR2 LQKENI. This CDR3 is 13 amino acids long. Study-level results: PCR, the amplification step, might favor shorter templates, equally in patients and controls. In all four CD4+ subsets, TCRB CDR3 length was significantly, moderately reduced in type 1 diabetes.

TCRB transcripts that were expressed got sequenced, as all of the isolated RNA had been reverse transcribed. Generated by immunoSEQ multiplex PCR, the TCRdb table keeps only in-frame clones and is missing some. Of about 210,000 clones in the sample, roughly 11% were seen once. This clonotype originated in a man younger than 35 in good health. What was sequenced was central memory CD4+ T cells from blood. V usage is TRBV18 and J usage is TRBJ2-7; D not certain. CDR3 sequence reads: CASSPNGPYEQYF. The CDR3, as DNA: TGTGCCAGCTCACCTAACGGGCCCTACGAGCAGTACTTC.